Listed below are T cell receptor beta chains from one sample, sequenced in a study of shared clonotypes between healthy human individuals. Repertoires were generated with immunoSEQ multiplex PCR, while TCRdb's copy carries only in-frame clones and drops some. The sample shows some 2 million clones, less than 95% of them seen only once. Sequenced input: naive CD8+ T cells sorted from blood. These receptors all come from a man between 18 and 35 years old in good health. CDR3s include the opening cysteine and the closing phenylalanine or tryptophan. Each record gives: clone size, D gene, J gene, V gene, CDR3 protein, CDR3 DNA. D genes are given only for firm matches. A clone size is listed for some rows: how often the clone was seen (once, few, many), or a class if it is expanded.

NA,TRBD1,TRBJ1-2,TRBV29-1,CSVPSDREYGYTF,TGCAGCGTTCCCTCGGACAGGGAGTATGGCTACACCTTC
NA,NA,TRBJ2-5,TRBV21-1,CASSNLRSGNDQETQYF,TGTGCCAGCAGCAATTTAAGAAGCGGGAACGACCAAGAGACCCAGTACTTC
NA,NA,TRBJ2-1,TRBV10-2,CASSVWGYNEQFF,TGCGCCAGCAGTGTGTGGGGTTACAATGAGCAGTTCTTC
NA,NA,TRBJ2-7,TRBV6-5,CASSYGGKQYF,TGTGCCAGCAGTTACGGAGGGAAGCAGTACTTC
NA,NA,TRBJ1-2,TRBV29-1,CSVGPEGRGYTF,TGCAGCGTGGGCCCAGAGGGGAGAGGCTACACCTTC
NA,TRBD1,TRBJ1-2,TRBV6-5,CASSLQGAGDYGYTF,TGTGCCAGCAGTTTACAGGGGGCGGGTGACTATGGCTACACCTTC
NA,TRBD2,TRBJ2-7,TRBV27,CASSLIGEVAGDYEQYF,TGTGCCAGCAGTTTAATTGGGGAAGTAGCGGGAGACTACGAGCAGTACTTC
NA,TRBD2,TRBJ2-7,TRBV27,CASSELAGGYEQYF,TGTGCCAGCAGCGAACTAGCGGGGGGGTACGAGCAGTACTTC
NA,NA,TRBJ2-2,TRBV4-3,CASSQDSPAAGELFF,TGCGCCAGCAGCCAAGATTCCCCAGCCGCCGGGGAGCTGTTTTTT
NA,NA,TRBJ2-5,TRBV12-5,CASGLVLGSPETQYF,TGTGCTAGTGGTTTGGTACTGGGGAGCCCAGAGACCCAGTACTTC
NA,NA,TRBJ1-1,TRBV7-9,CASSQNRDKVPEAFF,TGTGCCAGCAGCCAGAACAGGGATAAGGTTCCTGAAGCTTTCTTT
NA,NA,TRBJ2-7,TRBV4-1,CASREASRGDYEQYF,TGCGCCAGCAGAGAAGCTTCGCGGGGAGACTACGAGCAGTACTTC
NA,NA,TRBJ2-2,TRBV4-1,CASSQDRVDSGELFF,TGCGCCAGCAGCCAAGATAGGGTAGACTCCGGGGAGCTGTTTTTT
NA,NA,TRBJ1-1,TRBV9,CASSVNRWAVNTEAFF,TGTGCCAGCAGCGTCAACAGGTGGGCGGTGAACACTGAAGCTTTCTTT
once,NA,TRBJ2-7,TRBV25-1,CASSENYEQYF,TGTGCCAGCAGTGAAAATTACGAGCAGTACTTC
NA,NA,TRBJ2-5,TRBV27,CASSLLAGAGETQYF,TGTGCCAGCAGTTTATTGGCGGGGGCTGGGGAGACCCAGTACTTC
NA,NA,TRBJ1-1,TRBV5-1,CASSPYGPRDTEAFF,TGCGCCAGCAGCCCTTATGGGCCAAGGGACACTGAAGCTTTCTTT
NA,NA,TRBJ2-1,TRBV7-9,CASSFSVDGNEQFF,TGTGCCAGCAGTTTCTCAGTCGACGGGAATGAGCAGTTCTTC
NA,TRBD2,TRBJ2-3,TRBV2,CASSSAGEKADTQYF,TGTGCCAGCAGTTCAGCGGGAGAAAAGGCAGATACGCAGTATTTT
NA,TRBD1,TRBJ2-7,TRBV2,CASRDRGNEQYF,TGTGCCAGCCGGGACAGGGGTAACGAGCAGTACTTC
NA,NA,TRBJ2-3,TRBV27,CASTHKYF,TGTGCCAGCACTCATAAGTATTTT
NA,NA,TRBJ2-7,TRBV19,CASSFSGDSSYEQYF,TGTGCCAGTAGTTTTTCGGGGGACTCCTCCTACGAGCAGTACTTC
NA,TRBD1,TRBJ1-4,TRBV12-5,CASGPWGTGSETGEKLFF,TGTGCTAGTGGCCCCTGGGGGACAGGGTCGGAGACCGGGGAAAAACTGTTTTTT
NA,NA,TRBJ1-5,TRBV28,CASSSPLPRENQPQHF,TGTGCCAGCAGTTCTCCACTACCTCGGGAAAATCAGCCCCAGCATTTT
NA,NA,TRBJ2-1,TRBV7-6,CASSPEAGSYNEQFF,TGTGCCAGCAGCCCAGAGGCTGGATCCTACAATGAGCAGTTCTTC
once,TRBD1,TRBJ1-2,TRBV19,CASSFYSGQGSGYTF,TGTGCCAGTAGTTTTTACTCGGGACAGGGCTCTGGCTACACCTTC
NA,NA,TRBJ2-2,TRBV27,CASSSTSGSGVVTGELFF,TGTGCCAGCAGTTCGACCTCCGGGTCCGGGGTGGTAACCGGGGAGCTGTTTTTT
NA,TRBD1,TRBJ1-3,TRBV6-1,CASSEGGGAGNTIYF,TGTGCCAGCAGTGAAGGAGGGGGCGCAGGAAACACCATATATTTT
NA,TRBD1,TRBJ1-4,TRBV11-2,CASSPGTGYEKLFF,TGTGCCAGCAGCCCTGGGACAGGGTATGAAAAACTGTTTTTT
NA,TRBD2,TRBJ2-2,TRBV11-2,CASSPTSGRADGELFF,TGTGCCAGCAGCCCCACTAGCGGGAGGGCGGACGGGGAGCTGTTTTTT
NA,TRBD1,TRBJ2-1,TRBV29-1,CSVEWAGGYNEQFF,TGCAGCGTTGAATGGGCAGGGGGTTACAATGAGCAGTTCTTC
NA,NA,TRBJ2-7,TRBV18,CASSPSDPYEQYF,TGTGCCAGCTCACCATCGGACCCCTACGAGCAGTACTTC
once,NA,TRBJ1-1,TRBV5-1,CASSLGMGARGSEAFF,TGCGCCAGCAGCTTAGGGATGGGCGCGAGGGGGTCTGAAGCTTTCTTT
NA,NA,TRBJ2-2,TRBV6-5,CASSYDETVNTGELFF,TGTGCCAGCAGTTACGACGAGACCGTGAACACCGGGGAGCTGTTTTTT
NA,NA,TRBJ2-7,TRBV7-6,CASSPSSYEQYF,TGTGCCAGCAGTCCCAGCTCCTACGAGCAGTACTTC
NA,TRBD1,TRBJ1-1,TRBV11-2,CASSGRQGLQNTEAFF,TGTGCCAGCAGCGGACGACAGGGTCTACAGAACACTGAAGCTTTCTTT
NA,NA,TRBJ2-2,TRBV30,CAWRPGTTNTGELFF,TGTGCCTGGAGACCCGGGACAACGAACACCGGGGAGCTGTTTTTT
NA,TRBD2,TRBJ2-7,TRBV6-5,CASSTARGGIYEQYF,TGTGCCAGCAGTACCGCGAGGGGAGGGATCTACGAGCAGTACTTC
NA,NA,TRBJ2-1,TRBV10-3,CAISTPGAGRYNEQFF,TGTGCCATCAGTACACCCGGGGCGGGGCGCTACAATGAGCAGTTCTTC
NA,TRBD2,TRBJ2-5,TRBV11-2,CASSLSSGPQETQYF,TGTGCCAGCAGCTTAAGTAGCGGGCCCCAAGAGACCCAGTACTTC
NA,NA,TRBJ1-4,TRBV7-9,CASSGVGITNEKLFF,TGTGCCAGCAGCGGAGTGGGGATCACTAATGAAAAACTGTTTTTT
NA,NA,TRBJ2-5,TRBV27,CASSLQGRETQYF,TGTGCCAGCAGCCTCCAGGGTAGAGAGACCCAGTACTTC